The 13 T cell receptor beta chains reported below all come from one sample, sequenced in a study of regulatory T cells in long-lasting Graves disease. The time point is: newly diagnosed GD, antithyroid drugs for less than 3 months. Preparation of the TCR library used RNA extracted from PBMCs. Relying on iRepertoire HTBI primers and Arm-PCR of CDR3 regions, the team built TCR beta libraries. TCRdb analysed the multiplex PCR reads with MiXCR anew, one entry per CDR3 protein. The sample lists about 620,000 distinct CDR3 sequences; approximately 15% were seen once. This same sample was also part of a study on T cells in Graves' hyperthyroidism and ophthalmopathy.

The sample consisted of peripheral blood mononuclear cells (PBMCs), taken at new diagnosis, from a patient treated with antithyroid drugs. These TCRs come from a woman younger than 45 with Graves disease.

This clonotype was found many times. Written as DNA, the CDR3 is TGTGCCAGCACCCTAGGGGGTAGGGCCTACGAGCAGTACTTC. This codes for CASTLGGRAYEQYF. This rearrangement joins TRBV28 to TRBJ2-7; D is perhaps TRBD1 (6 bases). The V gene lost 7 bases and the J gene lost 2 bases, with 15 bases spanning the gap. Germline CDR1 is MDHEN and CDR2 is SYDVKM. CDR3 size: 14 residues.

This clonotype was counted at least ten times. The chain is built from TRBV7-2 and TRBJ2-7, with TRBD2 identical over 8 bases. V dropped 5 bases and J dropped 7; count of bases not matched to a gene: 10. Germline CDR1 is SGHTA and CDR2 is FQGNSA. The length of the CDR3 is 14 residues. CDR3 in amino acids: CASSPSGREREQYF. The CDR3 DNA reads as TGTGCCAGCAGCCCAAGCGGGAGAGAAAGAGAGCAGTACTTC.

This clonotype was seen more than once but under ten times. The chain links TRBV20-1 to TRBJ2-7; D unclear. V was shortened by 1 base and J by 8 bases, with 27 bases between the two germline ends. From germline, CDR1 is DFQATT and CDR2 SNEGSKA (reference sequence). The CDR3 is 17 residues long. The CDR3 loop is CSARGPPTYRLDLKQYF. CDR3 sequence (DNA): TGCAGTGCTAGAGGCCCTCCCACCTACCGACTCGACCTAAAGCAGTACTTC.

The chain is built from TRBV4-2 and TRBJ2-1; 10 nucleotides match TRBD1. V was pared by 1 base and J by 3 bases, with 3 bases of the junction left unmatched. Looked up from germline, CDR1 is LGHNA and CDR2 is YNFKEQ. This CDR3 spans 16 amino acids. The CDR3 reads CASSQVDRGNYNEQFF. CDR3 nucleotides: TGTGCCAGCAGCCAAGTGGACAGGGGGAACTACAATGAGCAGTTCTTC.

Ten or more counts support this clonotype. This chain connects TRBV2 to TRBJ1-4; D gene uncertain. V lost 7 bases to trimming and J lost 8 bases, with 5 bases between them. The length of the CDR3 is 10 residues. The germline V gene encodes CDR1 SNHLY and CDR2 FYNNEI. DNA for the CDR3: TGTGCCAGCATGAGGGAAAAACTGTTTTTT. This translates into CASMREKLFF. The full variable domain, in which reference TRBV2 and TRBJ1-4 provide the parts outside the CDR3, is EPEVTQTPSHQVTQMGQEVILRCVPISNHLYFYWYRQILGQKVEFLVSFYNNEISEKSEIFDDQFSVERPDGSNFTLKIRSTKLEDSAMYFCASMREKLFFGSGTQLSVL.

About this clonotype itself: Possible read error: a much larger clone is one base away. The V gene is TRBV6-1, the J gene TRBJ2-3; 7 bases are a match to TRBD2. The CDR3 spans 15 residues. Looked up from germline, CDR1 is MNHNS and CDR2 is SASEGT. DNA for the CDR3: TGTGCCAGCAGGTGGGGGGGAGATAGCACAGATGCGCAGTATTTT. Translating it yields CASRWGGDSTDAQYF.

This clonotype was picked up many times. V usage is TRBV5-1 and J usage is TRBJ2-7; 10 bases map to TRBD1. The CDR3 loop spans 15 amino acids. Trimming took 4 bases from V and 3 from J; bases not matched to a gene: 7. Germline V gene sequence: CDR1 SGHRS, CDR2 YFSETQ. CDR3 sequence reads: CASSGGTGALYEQYF. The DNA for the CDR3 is TGCGCCAGCAGCGGGGGGACAGGGGCCCTCTACGAGCAGTACTTC.

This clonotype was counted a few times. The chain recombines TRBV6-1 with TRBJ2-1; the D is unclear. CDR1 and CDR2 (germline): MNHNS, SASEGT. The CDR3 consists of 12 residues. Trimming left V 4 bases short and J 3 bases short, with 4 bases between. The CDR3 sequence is CASSGRYNEQFF. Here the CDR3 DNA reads TGTGCCAGCAGTGGCCGCTACAATGAGCAGTTCTTC.

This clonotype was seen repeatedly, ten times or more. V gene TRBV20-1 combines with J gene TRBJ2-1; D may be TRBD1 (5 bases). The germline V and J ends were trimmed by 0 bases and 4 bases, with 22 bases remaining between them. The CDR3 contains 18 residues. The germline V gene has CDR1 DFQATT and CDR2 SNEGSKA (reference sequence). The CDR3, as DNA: TGCAGTGCTAGAGATTTTGGTTGGTCCAAGGGGCATTACAATGAGCAGTTCTTC. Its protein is CSARDFGWSKGHYNEQFF.

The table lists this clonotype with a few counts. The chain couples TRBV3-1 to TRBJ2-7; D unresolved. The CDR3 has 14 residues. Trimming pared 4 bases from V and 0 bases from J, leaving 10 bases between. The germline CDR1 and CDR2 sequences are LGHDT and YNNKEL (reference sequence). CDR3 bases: TGTGCCAGCAGCCCAGCCGGGCCCTCCTACGAGCAGTACTTC. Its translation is CASSPAGPSYEQYF.

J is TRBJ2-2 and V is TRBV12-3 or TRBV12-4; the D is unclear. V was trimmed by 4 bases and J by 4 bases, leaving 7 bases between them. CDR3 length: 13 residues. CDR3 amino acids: CASSSQITGELFF. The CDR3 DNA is TGTGCCAGCAGTTCCCAAATCACCGGGGAGCTGTTTTTT.

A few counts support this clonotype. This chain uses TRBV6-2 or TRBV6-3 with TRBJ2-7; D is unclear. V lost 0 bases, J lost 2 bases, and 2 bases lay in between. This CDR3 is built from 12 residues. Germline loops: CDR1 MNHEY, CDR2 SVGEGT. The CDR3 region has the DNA TGTGCCAGCAGTTACTCGGCCTACGAGCAGTACTTC. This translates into CASSYSAYEQYF.

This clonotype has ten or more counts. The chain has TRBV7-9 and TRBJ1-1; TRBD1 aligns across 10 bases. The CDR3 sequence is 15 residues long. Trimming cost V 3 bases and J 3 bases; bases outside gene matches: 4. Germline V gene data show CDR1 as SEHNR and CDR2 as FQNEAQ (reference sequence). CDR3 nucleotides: TGTGCCAGCAGCTTTAGCGGACAGGGGGACACTGAAGCTTTCTTT. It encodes CASSFSGQGDTEAFF.